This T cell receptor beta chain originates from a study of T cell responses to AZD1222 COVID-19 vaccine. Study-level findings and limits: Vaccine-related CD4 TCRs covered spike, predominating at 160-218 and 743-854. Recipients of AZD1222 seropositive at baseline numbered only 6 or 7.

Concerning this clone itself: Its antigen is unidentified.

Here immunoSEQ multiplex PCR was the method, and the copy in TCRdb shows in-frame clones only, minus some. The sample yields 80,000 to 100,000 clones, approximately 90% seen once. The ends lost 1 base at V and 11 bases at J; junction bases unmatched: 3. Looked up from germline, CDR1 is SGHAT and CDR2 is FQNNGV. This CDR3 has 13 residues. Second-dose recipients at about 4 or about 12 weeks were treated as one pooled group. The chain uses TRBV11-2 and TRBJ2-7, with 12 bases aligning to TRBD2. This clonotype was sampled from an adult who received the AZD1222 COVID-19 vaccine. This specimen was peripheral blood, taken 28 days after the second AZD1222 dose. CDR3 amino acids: CASSLGLAGAKYF. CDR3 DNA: TGTGCCAGCAGCTTAGGACTAGCGGGGGCGAAGTACTTC.